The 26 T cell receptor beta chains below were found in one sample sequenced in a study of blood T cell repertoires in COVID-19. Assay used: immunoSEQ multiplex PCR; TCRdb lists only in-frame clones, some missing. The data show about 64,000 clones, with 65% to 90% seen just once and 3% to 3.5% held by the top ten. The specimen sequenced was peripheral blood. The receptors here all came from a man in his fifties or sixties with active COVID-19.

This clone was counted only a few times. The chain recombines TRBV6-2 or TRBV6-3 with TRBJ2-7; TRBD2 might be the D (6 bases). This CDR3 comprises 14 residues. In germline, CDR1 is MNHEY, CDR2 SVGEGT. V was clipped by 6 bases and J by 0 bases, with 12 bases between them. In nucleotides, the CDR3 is TGTGCCAGCAGCCCCAGGCGGGGCTCCTACGAGCAGTACTTC. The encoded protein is CASSPRRGSYEQYF.

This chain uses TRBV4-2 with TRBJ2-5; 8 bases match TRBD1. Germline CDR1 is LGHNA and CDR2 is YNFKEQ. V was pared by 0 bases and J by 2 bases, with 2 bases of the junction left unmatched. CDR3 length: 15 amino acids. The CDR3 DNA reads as TGTGCCAGCAGCCAAGACAGGGGGCGGCAAGAGACCCAGTACTTC. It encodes CASSQDRGRQETQYF.

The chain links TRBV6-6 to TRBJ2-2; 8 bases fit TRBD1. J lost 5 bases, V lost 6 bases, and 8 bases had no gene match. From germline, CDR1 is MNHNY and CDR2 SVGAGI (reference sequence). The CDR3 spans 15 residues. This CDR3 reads CASSPGQDYTGELFF. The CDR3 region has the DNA TGTGCCAGCAGCCCGGGACAGGACTATACCGGGGAGCTGTTTTTT.

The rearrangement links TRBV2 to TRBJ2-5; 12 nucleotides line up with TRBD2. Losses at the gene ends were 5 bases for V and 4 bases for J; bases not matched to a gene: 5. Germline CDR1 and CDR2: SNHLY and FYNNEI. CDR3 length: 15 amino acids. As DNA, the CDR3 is TGTGCCAGCAGTTCGACTAGCGGGGGACCAGAGACCCAGTACTTC. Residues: CASSSTSGGPETQYF.

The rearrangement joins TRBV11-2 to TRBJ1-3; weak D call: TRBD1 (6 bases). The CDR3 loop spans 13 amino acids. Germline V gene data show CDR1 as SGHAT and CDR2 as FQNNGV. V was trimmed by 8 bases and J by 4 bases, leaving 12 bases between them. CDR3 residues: CASEPGVGNTIYF. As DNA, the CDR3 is TGTGCCAGCGAACCAGGGGTCGGAAACACCATATATTTT.

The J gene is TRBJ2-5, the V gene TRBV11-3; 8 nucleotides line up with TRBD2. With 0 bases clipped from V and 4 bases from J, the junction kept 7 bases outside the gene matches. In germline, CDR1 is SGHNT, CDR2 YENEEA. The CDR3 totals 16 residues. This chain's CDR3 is CASSLDATGGVETQYF. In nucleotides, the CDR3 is TGTGCCAGCAGCTTAGATGCGACGGGAGGGGTAGAGACCCAGTACTTC.

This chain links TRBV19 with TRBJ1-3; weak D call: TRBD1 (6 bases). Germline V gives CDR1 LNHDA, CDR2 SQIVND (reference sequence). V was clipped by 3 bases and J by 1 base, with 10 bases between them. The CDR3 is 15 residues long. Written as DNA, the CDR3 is TGTGCCAGTAGTATCCCTACAGGGTCTGGAAACACCATATATTTT. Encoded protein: CASSIPTGSGNTIYF.

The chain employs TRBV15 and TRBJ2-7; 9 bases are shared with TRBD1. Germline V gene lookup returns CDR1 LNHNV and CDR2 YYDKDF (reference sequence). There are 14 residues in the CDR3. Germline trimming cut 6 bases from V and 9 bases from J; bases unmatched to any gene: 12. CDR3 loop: CATSSLGQGYWQYF. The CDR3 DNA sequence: TGTGCCACCAGTTCCCTGGGACAGGGATATTGGCAGTACTTC.

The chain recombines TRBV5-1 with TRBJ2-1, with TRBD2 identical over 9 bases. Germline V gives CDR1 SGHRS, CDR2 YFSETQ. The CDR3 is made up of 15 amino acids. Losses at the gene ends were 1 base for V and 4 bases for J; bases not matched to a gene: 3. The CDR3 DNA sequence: TGCGCCAGCAGCTTGTCGGCGGGAGGGTACAATGAGCAGTTCTTC. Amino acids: CASSLSAGGYNEQFF.

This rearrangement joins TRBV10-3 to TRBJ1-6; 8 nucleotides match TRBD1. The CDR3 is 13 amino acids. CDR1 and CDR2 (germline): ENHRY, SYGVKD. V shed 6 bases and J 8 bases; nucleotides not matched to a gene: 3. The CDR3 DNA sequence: TGTGCCATCAGGGAGACAGGGGATTCACCCCTCCACTTT. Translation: CAIRETGDSPLHF.

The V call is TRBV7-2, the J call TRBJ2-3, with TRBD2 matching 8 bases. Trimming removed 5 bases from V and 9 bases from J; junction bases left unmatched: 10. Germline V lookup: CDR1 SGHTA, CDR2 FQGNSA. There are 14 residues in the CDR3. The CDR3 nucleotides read TGTGCCAGCAGCCCGACTCGCGGGAGGAAAACGCAGTATTTT. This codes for CASSPTRGRKTQYF. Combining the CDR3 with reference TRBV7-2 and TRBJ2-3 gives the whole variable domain GAGVSQSPSNKVTEKGKDVELRCDPISGHTALYWYRQSLGQGLEFLIYFQGNSAPDKSGLPSDRFSAERTGGSVSTLTIQRTQQEDSAVYLCASSPTRGRKTQYFGPGTRLTVL.

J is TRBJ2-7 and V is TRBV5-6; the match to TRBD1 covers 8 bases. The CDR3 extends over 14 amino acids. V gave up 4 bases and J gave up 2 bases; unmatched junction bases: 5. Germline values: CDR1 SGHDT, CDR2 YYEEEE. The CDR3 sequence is CASSVDRVTYEQYF. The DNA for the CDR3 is TGTGCCAGCAGCGTGGACAGGGTTACCTACGAGCAGTACTTC.

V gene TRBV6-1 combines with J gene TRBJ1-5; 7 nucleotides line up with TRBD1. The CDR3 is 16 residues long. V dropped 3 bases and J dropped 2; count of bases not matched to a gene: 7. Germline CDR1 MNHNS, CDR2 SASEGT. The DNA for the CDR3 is TGTGCCAGCAGTGAGCCTGGGGGGACAGGCAATCAGCCCCAGCATTTT. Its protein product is CASSEPGGTGNQPQHF.

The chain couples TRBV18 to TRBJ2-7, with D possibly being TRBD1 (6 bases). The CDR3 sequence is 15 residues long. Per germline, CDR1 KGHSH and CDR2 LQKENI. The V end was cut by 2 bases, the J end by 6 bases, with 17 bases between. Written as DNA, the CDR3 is TGTGCCAGCTCACCATCCCCGGACAGTAGCGTCGAGCAGTACTTC. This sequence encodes CASSPSPDSSVEQYF.

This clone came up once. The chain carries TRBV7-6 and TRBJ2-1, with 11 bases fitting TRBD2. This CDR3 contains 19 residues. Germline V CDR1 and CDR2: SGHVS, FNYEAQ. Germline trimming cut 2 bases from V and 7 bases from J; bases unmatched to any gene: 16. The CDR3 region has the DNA TGTGCCAGCAGCTTATTCCCCTTAACTAGCGGGAGTCTGCGGAATGAGCAGTTCTTC. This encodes CASSLFPLTSGSLRNEQFF.

CDR3 coding DNA: TGTGCCAGCAGCTTAGTCTTCACAAGATCCGCTAGCACAGATACGCAGTATTTT. Its translation: CASSLVFTRSASTDTQYF. This chain joins TRBV7-8 and TRBJ2-3; D unresolved. This CDR3 has 18 amino acids. The V and J ends lost 1 base and 0 bases respectively, with 17 bases between them. Germline V gives CDR1 SGHVS, CDR2 FQNEAQ.

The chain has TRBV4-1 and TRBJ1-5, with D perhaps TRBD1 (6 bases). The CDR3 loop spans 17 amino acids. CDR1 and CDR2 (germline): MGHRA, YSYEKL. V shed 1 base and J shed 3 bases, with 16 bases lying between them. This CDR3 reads CASSQGVTGSFNQPQHF. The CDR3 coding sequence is TGCGCCAGCAGCCAAGGAGTAACAGGGTCGTTCAATCAGCCCCAGCATTTT.

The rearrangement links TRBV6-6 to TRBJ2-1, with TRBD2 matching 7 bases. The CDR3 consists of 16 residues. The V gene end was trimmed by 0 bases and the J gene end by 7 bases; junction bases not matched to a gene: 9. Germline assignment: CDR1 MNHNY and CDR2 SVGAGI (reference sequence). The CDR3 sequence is CASSYSGSGPGNEQFF. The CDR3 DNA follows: TGTGCCAGCAGTTACTCAGGTAGCGGGCCGGGGAATGAGCAGTTCTTC.

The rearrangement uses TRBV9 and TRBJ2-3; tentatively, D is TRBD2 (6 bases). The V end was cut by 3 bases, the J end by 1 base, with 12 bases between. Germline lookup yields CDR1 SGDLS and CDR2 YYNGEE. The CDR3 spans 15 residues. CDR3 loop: CASSARRRGTDTQYF. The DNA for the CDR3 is TGTGCCAGCAGCGCACGGAGGAGGGGCACAGATACGCAGTATTTT.

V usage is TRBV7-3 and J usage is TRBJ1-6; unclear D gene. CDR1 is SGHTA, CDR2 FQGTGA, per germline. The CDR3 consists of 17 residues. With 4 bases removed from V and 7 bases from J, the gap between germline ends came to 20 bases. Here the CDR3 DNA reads TGTGCCAGCAGCTCCCTAGGTCGTGTCAGTTCGAATTCACCCCTCCACTTT. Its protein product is CASSSLGRVSSNSPLHF.

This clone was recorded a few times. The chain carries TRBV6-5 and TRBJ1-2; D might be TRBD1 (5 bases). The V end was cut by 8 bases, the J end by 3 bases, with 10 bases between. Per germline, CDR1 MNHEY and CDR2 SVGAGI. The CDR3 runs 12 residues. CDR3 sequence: CASRRGDYGYTF. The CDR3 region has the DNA TGTGCCAGCCGAAGGGGTGACTATGGCTACACCTTC.

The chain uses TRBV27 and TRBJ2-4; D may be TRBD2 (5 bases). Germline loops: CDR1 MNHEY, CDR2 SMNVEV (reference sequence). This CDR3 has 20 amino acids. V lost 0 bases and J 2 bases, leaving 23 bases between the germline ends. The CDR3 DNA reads TGTGCCAGCAGTTTATCGCGTGTGAGAGGCCCCCGGGGAACCAAAAACATTCAGTACTTC. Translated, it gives CASSLSRVRGPRGTKNIQYF.

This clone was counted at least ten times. DNA for the CDR3: TGTGCCAGCTCTCTACAGGGTGGCGGGTACGAGCAGTACTTC. Protein sequence: CASSLQGGGYEQYF. V usage is TRBV18 and J usage is TRBJ2-7, with D possibly being TRBD1 (6 bases). The length of the CDR3 is 14 residues. The germline gives CDR1 KGHSH, CDR2 LQKENI. V lost 6 bases and J 4 bases, leaving 16 bases between the germline ends.

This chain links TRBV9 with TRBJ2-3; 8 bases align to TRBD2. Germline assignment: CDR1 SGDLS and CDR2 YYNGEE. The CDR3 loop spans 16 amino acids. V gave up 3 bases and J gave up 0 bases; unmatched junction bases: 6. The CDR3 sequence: CASSGTSGTSTDTQYF. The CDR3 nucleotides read TGTGCCAGCAGCGGCACTAGCGGAACTAGCACAGATACGCAGTATTTT. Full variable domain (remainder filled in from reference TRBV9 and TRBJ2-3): DSGVTQTPKHLITATGQRVTLRCSPRSGDLSVYWYQQSLDQGLQFLIQYYNGEERAKGNILERFSAQQFPDLHSELNLSSLELGDSALYFCASSGTSGTSTDTQYFGPGTRLTVL.

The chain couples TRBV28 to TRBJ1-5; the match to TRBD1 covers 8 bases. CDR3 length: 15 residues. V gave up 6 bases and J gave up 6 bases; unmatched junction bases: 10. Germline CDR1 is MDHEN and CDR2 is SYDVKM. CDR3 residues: CASRDRAMFLQPQHF. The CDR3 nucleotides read TGTGCCAGCAGGGACAGGGCTATGTTTCTTCAGCCCCAGCATTTT.

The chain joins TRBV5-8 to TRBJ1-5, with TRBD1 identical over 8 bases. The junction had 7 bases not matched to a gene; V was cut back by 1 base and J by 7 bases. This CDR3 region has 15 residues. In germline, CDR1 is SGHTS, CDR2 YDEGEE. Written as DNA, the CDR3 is TGTGCCAGCAGCTTGCGACAGGGGACACGGCAGCCCCAGCATTTT. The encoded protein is CASSLRQGTRQPQHF.